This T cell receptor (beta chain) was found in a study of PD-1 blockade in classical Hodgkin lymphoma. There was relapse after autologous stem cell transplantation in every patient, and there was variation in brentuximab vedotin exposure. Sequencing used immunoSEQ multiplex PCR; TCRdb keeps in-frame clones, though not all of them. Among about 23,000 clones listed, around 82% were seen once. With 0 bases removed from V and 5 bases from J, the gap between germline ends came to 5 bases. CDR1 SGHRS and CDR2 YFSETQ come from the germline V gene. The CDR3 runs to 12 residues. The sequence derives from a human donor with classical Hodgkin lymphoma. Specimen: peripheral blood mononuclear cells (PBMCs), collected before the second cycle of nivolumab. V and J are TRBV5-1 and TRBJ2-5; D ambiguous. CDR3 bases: TGCGCCAGCAGCTTGGTTATGGAGACCCAGTACTTC. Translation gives CASSLVMETQYF.